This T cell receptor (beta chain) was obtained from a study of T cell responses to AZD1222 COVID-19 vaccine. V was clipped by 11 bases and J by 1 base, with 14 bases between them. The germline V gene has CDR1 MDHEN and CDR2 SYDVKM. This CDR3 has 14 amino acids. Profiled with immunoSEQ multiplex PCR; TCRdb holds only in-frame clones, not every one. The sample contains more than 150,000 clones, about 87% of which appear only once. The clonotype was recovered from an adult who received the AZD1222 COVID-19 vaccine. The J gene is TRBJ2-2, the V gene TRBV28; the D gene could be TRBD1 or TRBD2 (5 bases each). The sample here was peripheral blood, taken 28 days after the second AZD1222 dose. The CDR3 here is CAGAPGGNTGELFF. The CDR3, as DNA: TGTGCCGGGGCCCCTGGGGGGAACACCGGGGAGCTGTTTTTT.